This T cell receptor (beta chain) was profiled in a study of blood T cell repertoires in COVID-19. Study overall: Spain, Italy and the United States supplied samples that represented acute and convalescent COVID-19.

Sequencing was performed with immunoSEQ multiplex PCR; in TCRdb, only in-frame clones are kept and a portion is missing. This sample has 100,000 to 150,000 clones, with about 84% found just once. V was clipped by 5 bases and J by 4 bases; unmatched bases: 8. Germline V gene lookup returns CDR1 SGHTA and CDR2 FQGNSA. CDR3 length: 15 residues. The sequencing sample was made of peripheral blood. The sequence was obtained from a man aged 55 to 70 with acute or convalescent COVID-19. The chain combines TRBV7-2 with TRBJ2-3; 8 nucleotides line up with TRBD2. For the CDR3, the DNA is TGTGCCAGCAGCACCCAAGCGGGAGTCTCAGATACGCAGTATTTT. Translating it yields CASSTQAGVSDTQYF.